Given below is one T cell receptor (beta chain) in context. Its antigen is not known. The data were taken from a study of T cell responses to AZD1222 COVID-19 vaccine. Findings of the study overall: Only a handful of AZD1222 recipients, six or seven in all, had baseline seropositivity. Spike-specific TCR breadth rose after two AZD1222 doses, and depth rose as well. Vaccine-associated CD4 TCRs spanned spike, dominant at 160-218 and 743-854.

This table comes from immunoSEQ multiplex PCR, and its TCRdb copy is limited to in-frame clones, with some not included. The table includes approximately 130,000 clones, roughly 90% detected once. Trimming shortened V by 2 bases and J by 7 bases, and 18 bases separated the two germline ends. This CDR3 is built from 15 residues. CDR1 is SGHAT and CDR2 is FQNNGV in the germline V gene. The starting material was peripheral blood, obtained 28 days after the second dose of the MenACWY control vaccine. The chain uses TRBV11-2 and TRBJ2-7; no reliable D call. The source is an adult who received the MenACWY meningococcal vaccine as a control. The CDR3 spells CASSLFGTAVLEQYV. The CDR3 DNA reads as TGTGCCAGCAGCTTATTTGGCACGGCGGTTCTGGAGCAGTACGTC.